The source of this T cell receptor beta chain is a study of shared clonotypes between healthy human individuals. Looking at the study overall: The plates for each donor numbered three CD4 naive, three CD4 memory, two CD8 naive and one CD8 memory. General study points: Clonotype sharing across donors was expected to vary with sequencing depth. A few donors showed sharing of about 4.6% of naive CD4 clonotypes.

CDR1 and CDR2 from the germline V gene are SGHVS and FQNEAQ. This CDR3 has 15 amino acids. The V and J ends lost 2 bases and 5 bases respectively, with 15 bases between them. With regard to this clone: Its target is unknown.

At the deep level, the assay was run. Only in-frame clones appear in the TCRdb table, and some are missing; sequencing was by immunoSEQ multiplex PCR. In the table there are fewer than 2.5 million clones, more than 85% of which are singletons. V gene TRBV7-8 combines with J gene TRBJ1-1; D remains unclear. This TCR was recovered from a man aged 18 to 29 in good health. Some clones in this sample may be carry-over from other donors' samples. The sequencing sample was made of naive CD4+ T cells from PBMCs. This sample's subset: CD45RA+ positively selected. The CDR3 sequence is CASSLMVQSLTEAFF. CDR3 nucleotides: TGTGCCAGCAGCTTAATGGTTCAGTCTTTAACTGAAGCTTTCTTT.